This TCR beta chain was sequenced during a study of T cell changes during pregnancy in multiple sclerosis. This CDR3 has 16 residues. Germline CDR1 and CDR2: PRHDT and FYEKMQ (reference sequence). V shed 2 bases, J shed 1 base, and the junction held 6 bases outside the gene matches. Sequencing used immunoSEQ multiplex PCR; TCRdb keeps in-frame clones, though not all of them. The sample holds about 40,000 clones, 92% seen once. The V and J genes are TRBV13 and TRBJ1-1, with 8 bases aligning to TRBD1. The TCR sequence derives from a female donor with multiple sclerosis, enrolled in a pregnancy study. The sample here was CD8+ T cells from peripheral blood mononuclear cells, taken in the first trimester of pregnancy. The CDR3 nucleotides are TGTGCCAGCAGCTTACCATCAGGGGGCGCGAACACTGAAGCTTTCTTT. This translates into CASSLPSGGANTEAFF. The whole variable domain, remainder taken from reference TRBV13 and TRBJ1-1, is AAGVIQSPRHLIKEKRETATLKCYPIPRHDTVYWYQQGPGQDPQFLISFYEKMQSDKGSIPDRFSAQQFSDYHSELNMSSLELGDSALYFCASSLPSGGANTEAFFGQGTRLTVV.